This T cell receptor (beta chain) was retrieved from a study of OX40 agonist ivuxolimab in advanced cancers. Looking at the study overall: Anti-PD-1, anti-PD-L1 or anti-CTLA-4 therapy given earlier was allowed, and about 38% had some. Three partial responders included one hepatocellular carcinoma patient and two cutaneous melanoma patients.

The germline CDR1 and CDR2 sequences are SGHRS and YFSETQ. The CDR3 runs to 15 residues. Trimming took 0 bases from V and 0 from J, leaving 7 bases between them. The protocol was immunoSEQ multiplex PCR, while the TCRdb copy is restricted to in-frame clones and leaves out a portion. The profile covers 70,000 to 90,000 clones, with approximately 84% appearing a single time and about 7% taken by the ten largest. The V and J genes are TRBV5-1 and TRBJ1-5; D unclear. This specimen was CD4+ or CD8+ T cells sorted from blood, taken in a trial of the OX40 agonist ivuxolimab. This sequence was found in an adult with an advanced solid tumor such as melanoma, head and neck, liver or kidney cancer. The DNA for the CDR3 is TGCGCCAGCAGCTTGGACGGCGATAGCAATCAGCCCCAGCATTTT. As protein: CASSLDGDSNQPQHF.